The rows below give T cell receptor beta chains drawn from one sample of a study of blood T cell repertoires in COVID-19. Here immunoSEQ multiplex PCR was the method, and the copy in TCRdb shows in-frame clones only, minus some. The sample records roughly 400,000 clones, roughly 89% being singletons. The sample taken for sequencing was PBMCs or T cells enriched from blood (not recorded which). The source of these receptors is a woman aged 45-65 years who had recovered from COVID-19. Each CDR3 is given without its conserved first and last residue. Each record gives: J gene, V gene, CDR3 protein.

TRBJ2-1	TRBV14	ASSQGSANEQF
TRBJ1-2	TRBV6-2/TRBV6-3	ASSWTGLSGYT
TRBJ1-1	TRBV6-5	ASNLGRAAASEAF
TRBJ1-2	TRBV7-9	ASSREGTGVSYGYT
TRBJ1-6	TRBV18	ASSPEAGNSPLH
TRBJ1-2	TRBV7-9	ASSPGFGYT
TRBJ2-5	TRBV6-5	ATLAGIQETQY
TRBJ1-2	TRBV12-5	ASGLVLGDGYT
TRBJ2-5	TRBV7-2	ASSLGTGQETQY
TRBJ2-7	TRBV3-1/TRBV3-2	ASSQGGGGEQY
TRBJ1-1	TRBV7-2	ASRLQGDLEAF
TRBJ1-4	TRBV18	ASSPLQGGANEKLF
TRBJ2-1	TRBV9	ASTLSGGPEQEQF
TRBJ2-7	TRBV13	ASSPTTSYEQY
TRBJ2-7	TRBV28	ASTRAYEQY
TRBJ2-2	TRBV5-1	ASSPRTSQPGELF
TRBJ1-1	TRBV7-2	ASSLDRELTEAF
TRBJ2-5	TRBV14	ASSPQGFGQETQY
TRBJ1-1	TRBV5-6	ASSWGQGVPEAF
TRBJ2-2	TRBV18	ASSPGTPNTGELF
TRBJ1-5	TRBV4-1	ASSQDTQGSQPQH
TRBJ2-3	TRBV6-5	ASSYDTGGRWDTQY
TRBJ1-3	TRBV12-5	ASGLTRAPRQGRGGSSGNTIY
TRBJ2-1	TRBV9	ASSVGTSGGPQQF
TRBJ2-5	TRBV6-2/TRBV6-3	ASSPVLAGDETQY
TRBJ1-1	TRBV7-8	ASSSGRVNTEAF
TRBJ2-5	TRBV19	ASSPGTGRQETQY
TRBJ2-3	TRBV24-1	ATEGQGQTSTDTQY
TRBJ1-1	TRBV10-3	AISGTGRTEAF
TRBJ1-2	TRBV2	ASMRGPWGYGYT
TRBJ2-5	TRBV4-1	ASSQDFSRRQGAQETQY
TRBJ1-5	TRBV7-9	ASSSSSYQPQH
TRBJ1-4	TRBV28	ASSSWEGKLF
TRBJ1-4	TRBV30	AWQNEKLF
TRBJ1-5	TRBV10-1	ASSESRGFRGLEPQH
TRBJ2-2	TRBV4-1	ASSPGPELF
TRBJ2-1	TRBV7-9	ASSLVQAGDEQF
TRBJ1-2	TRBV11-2	ASSLGARDRGSYT
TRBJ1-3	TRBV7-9	ASSPMGQGASSGNTIY